A selection of T cell receptor beta chains follows, all from one sample in a study of T cell repertoires in cytomegalovirus infection. These TCRs' antigens remain unknown. TCRdb independently ran MiXCR on the reads; one entry per CDR3 protein. The data contain about 140,000 distinct CDR3 sequences, approximately 30% of them singletons. The sequencing here drew on CD8+ T cells from cultured PBMCs, taken from culture after CMV antigen stimulation. All receptors come from a human donor in good health (CMV status not recorded). Some clones in this sample may be carry-over from other donors' samples. The CDR3 runs from the conserved cysteine through the conserved F or W. A D gene is named only where the DNA matches it firmly. Where a row states a size, it is once, few, many or the class of an expanded clone; other rows omit it.

D gene,clone size,J gene,V gene,CDR3 DNA,CDR3 protein
.,few,TRBJ2-5,TRBV27,TGTGCCAGCAGTTTCGCCGGGGGTATGGGGGAGACCCAGTACTTC,CASSFAGGMGETQYF
TRBD2,.,TRBJ2-5,TRBV3-1,TGTGCCAGCAGCCACGAGCTAGCGGGGAGAGAGACCCAGTACTTC,CASSHELAGRETQYF
.,.,TRBJ2-1,TRBV6-5,TGTGCCAGCAGTTGGGGGACGGACTACAATGAGCAGTTCTTC,CASSWGTDYNEQFF
TRBD2,.,TRBJ2-7,TRBV19,TGTGCCAGTAGTCCAGGACTAGCGGGGGCCGAGCAGTACTTC,CASSPGLAGAEQYF
.,.,TRBJ1-4,TRBV14,TGTGCCAGCAGCCAAGTCATGGACCCCTCTAATGAAAAACTGTTTTTT,CASSQVMDPSNEKLFF
.,medium-sized,TRBJ2-7,TRBV7-2,TGTGCCAGCAGCGCCCTCGTTAGTCGAGGCTACGAGCAGTACTTC,CASSALVSRGYEQYF
.,many,TRBJ2-2,TRBV29-1,TGCAGCGTTAACGGCGGACAGACCAACACCGGGGAGCTGTTTTTT,CSVNGGQTNTGELFF
TRBD2,.,TRBJ2-2,TRBV6-5,TGTGCCAGCAGTTACGGACTAGCCACCGGGGAGCTGTTTTTT,CASSYGLATGELFF
.,.,TRBJ2-7,TRBV7-8,TGTGCCAGCAGCTTCGGGGGCACCTACGAGCAGTACTTC,CASSFGGTYEQYF
.,few,TRBJ1-5,TRBV15,TGTGCCACCAGCAGAGGAGAGGGAGTTAGCAATCAGCCCCAGCATTTT,CATSRGEGVSNQPQHF
TRBD1,many,TRBJ1-2,TRBV7-6,TGTGCCAGCAGCTCACTCCCGGGACAGGGGGCAGGAGGCTACACCTTC,CASSSLPGQGAGGYTF
.,.,TRBJ1-4,TRBV2,TGTGCCAGCAGTGCCGTGGGGCCAAATGAAAAACTGTTTTTT,CASSAVGPNEKLFF
.,few,TRBJ1-6,TRBV12-3/TRBV12-4,TGTGCCAGCAGTTTGGGCAGACAAAATTCACCCCTCCACTTT,CASSLGRQNSPLHF
.,many,TRBJ1-1,TRBV10-3,TGTGCCATCAGTGAGTCTTTCAGGGTTGGGACTGAAGCTTTCTTT,CAISESFRVGTEAFF
.,.,TRBJ1-4,TRBV6-1,TGTGCCAGCAGCTTTTACCGGGACAAGGGGCCAACTAATGAAAAACTGTTTTTT,CASSFYRDKGPTNEKLFF
.,few,TRBJ2-1,TRBV9,TGTGCCAGCGAATCCCCCCGGCCTACCCTTAACAATGAGCAGTTCTTC,CASESPRPTLNNEQFF
.,.,TRBJ2-3,TRBV5-4,TGTGCCAGCAGCATACAGGGTGGGGCCACAGATACGCAGTATTTT,CASSIQGGATDTQYF
TRBD1,few,TRBJ2-1,TRBV7-4,TGTGCCAGCAGACATACCCGGGACAGCGCCTACAATGAGCAGTTCTTC,CASRHTRDSAYNEQFF
TRBD1,few,TRBJ1-1,TRBV7-2,TGTGCCAGCAGCTTACTCGGGACAGGGGAAACTTTCTTT,CASSLLGTGETFF
.,.,TRBJ1-2,TRBV12-3/TRBV12-4,TGTGCCAGCAGTTTAAGTCCAGGGAACTATGGCTACACCTTC,CASSLSPGNYGYTF
TRBD1,.,TRBJ1-1,TRBV19,TGTGCCAGTAACTCAGGGGGCCCCACTGAAGCTTTCTTT,CASNSGGPTEAFF
.,few,TRBJ2-1,TRBV13,TGTGCCAGCAGCTTAGCAGGGGATAGCTCCTACAATGAGCAGTTCTTC,CASSLAGDSSYNEQFF
.,few,TRBJ2-7,TRBV12-3/TRBV12-4,TGTGCCAGCAGTTTTGTAGCAGCTGCCTACGAGCAGTACTTC,CASSFVAAAYEQYF
.,once,TRBJ2-1,TRBV19,TGTGCCAGTAGTAAATCCTACACCTACAATGAGCAGTTCTTC,CASSKSYTYNEQFF
.,.,TRBJ1-3,TRBV13,TGTGCCAGCAGCTTGGGACGGAACTCTGGAAACACCATATATTTT,CASSLGRNSGNTIYF
.,many,TRBJ1-1,TRBV7-3,TGTGCCTCTTCCGGGCATATGAACACTGAAGCTTTCTTT,CASSGHMNTEAFF
TRBD1,.,TRBJ2-1,TRBV20-1,TGCAGTTCTACTTCCGGGACAGGGACCTACAATGAGCAGTTCTTC,CSSTSGTGTYNEQFF
.,.,TRBJ1-1,TRBV6-2/TRBV6-3,TGTGCCAGCAGTTACTCGAGGCTTGGGGGGCCGGGGAACACTGAAGCTTTCTTT,CASSYSRLGGPGNTEAFF
.,.,TRBJ2-7,TRBV7-6,TGTGCCAGCAGCCCCCCCCGGGACCTATACGAGCAGTACTTC,CASSPPRDLYEQYF
TRBD1,few,TRBJ2-7,TRBV29-1,TGCAGCGTTGAAGGGTCGACAGGGTACGAGCAGTACTTC,CSVEGSTGYEQYF
.,.,TRBJ2-1,TRBV27,TGTGCCAGCAGTCCGGATCTCAATGAGCAGTTCTTC,CASSPDLNEQFF
.,few,TRBJ1-2,TRBV25-1,TGTGCCAGCAGTGAAGAGGGCCCCACATATGGCTACACCTTC,CASSEEGPTYGYTF
TRBD1,many,TRBJ1-3,TRBV12-3/TRBV12-4,TGTGCCAGCAGTGACAGGGGTTTGTACACCATATATTTT,CASSDRGLYTIYF
.,.,TRBJ2-7,TRBV7-6,TGTGCCAGCAGCTTAAGCGAGCAGTACTTC,CASSLSEQYF
.,few,TRBJ2-2,TRBV28,TGTGCCAGCAGCCTCCCCGGGAGTGGCACCGGGGAGCTGTTTTTT,CASSLPGSGTGELFF